Listed below are T cell receptor beta chains from one sample, sequenced in a study of T cells in Graves' hyperthyroidism and ophthalmopathy. Each CDR3 protein gets one entry after TCRdb re-called the multiplex PCR reads with MiXCR. The sample holds under 450,000 distinct CDR3 sequences; 15% to 17% are singletons and the top ten take around 7.3%. The sequenced material came from blood. All receptors come from a woman under 30 with Graves' hyperthyroidism. The CDR3 runs from the conserved cysteine through the conserved F or W. Fields, in order: V gene, clone size, J gene, D gene, CDR3 length, CDR3 protein, CDR3 DNA. The D gene is left open where the match is weak. Size is omitted from some rows. Given values are once, few, many or a class for expanded clones.

V: TRBV2
size: -
J: TRBJ1-2
D: -
length: 14
CDR3: CASSLRTGTYGYTF
DNA: TGTGCCAGCAGTCTCCGCACAGGGACCTATGGCTACACCTTC

V: TRBV19
size: -
J: TRBJ1-5
D: -
length: 12
CDR3: CASSIGRQPQHF
DNA: TGTGCCAGTAGTATAGGACGTCAGCCCCAGCATTTT

V: TRBV9
size: -
J: TRBJ1-2
D: -
length: 15
CDR3: CASSAGDKANYGYTF
DNA: TGTGCCAGCAGCGCCGGGGACAAAGCTAACTATGGCTACACCTTC

V: TRBV30
size: -
J: TRBJ1-1
D: -
length: 16
CDR3: CAWSVRRQLMNTEAFF
DNA: TGTGCCTGGAGTGTACGACGACAGCTCATGAACACTGAAGCTTTCTTT

V: TRBV29-1
size: -
J: TRBJ2-2
D: -
length: 15
CDR3: CSVEIRVGLGGELFF
DNA: TGCAGCGTTGAAATACGAGTTGGGCTAGGAGGGGAGCTGTTTTTT

V: TRBV11-2
size: many
J: TRBJ2-3
D: TRBD2
length: 14
CDR3: CASSSGLAGGLPYF
DNA: TGTGCCAGCAGCTCCGGACTAGCGGGAGGGCTCCCGTATTTT

V: TRBV2
size: -
J: TRBJ1-6
D: TRBD1
length: 14
CDR3: CASRATGVNSPLHF
DNA: TGTGCCAGCAGGGCGACAGGGGTAAATTCACCCCTCCACTTT

V: TRBV5-1
size: many
J: TRBJ2-1
D: -
length: 15
CDR3: CASSLGGEVHNEQFF
DNA: TGCGCCAGCAGCTTAGGGGGGGAGGTCCACAATGAGCAGTTCTTC

V: TRBV2
size: many
J: TRBJ1-2
D: -
length: 12
CDR3: CARASGVYGYTF
DNA: TGTGCCAGGGCTTCAGGGGTCTATGGCTACACCTTC

V: TRBV4-1
size: -
J: TRBJ2-1
D: TRBD1
length: 13
CDR3: CASSQRTGDEQFF
DNA: TGCGCCAGCAGCCAGAGGACAGGGGATGAGCAGTTCTTC

V: TRBV14
size: many
J: TRBJ2-7
D: TRBD1
length: 12
CDR3: CASAQGAYEQYF
DNA: TGTGCCAGCGCTCAGGGGGCCTACGAGCAGTACTTC

V: TRBV6-5
size: -
J: TRBJ1-3
D: -
length: 17
CDR3: CASSYSRLASSGNTIYF
DNA: TGTGCCAGCAGTTACTCGAGACTGGCTAGCTCTGGAAACACCATATATTTT

V: TRBV3-1
size: many
J: TRBJ1-2
D: -
length: 12
CDR3: CASSQGTGGYTF
DNA: TGTGCCAGCAGCCAGGGGACCGGAGGCTACACCTTC

V: TRBV6-2/TRBV6-3
size: many
J: TRBJ1-5
D: -
length: 13
CDR3: CASSYGEYQPQHF
DNA: TGTGCCAGCAGTTACGGGGAGTATCAGCCCCAGCATTTT

V: TRBV12-5
size: few
J: TRBJ2-3
D: -
length: 12
CDR3: CASGLELVSQYF
DNA: TGTGCTAGTGGTTTGGAACTAGTATCACAGTATTTT

V: TRBV19
size: few
J: TRBJ2-1
D: TRBD1
length: 14
CDR3: CATHRGRGYNEQFF
DNA: TGTGCCACGCACAGGGGGCGCGGGTACAATGAGCAGTTCTTC

V: TRBV2
size: many
J: TRBJ2-1
D: TRBD1
length: 15
CDR3: CASSFRTGDLVEQFF
DNA: TGTGCCAGCAGTTTTCGGACAGGGGATTTGGTAGAGCAGTTCTTC

V: TRBV12-3/TRBV12-4
size: -
J: TRBJ1-4
D: -
length: 15
CDR3: CASSLWGAADEKLFF
DNA: TGTGCCAGCAGTTTATGGGGGGCGGCTGATGAAAAACTGTTTTTT

V: TRBV6-5
size: -
J: TRBJ1-3
D: TRBD1
length: 17
CDR3: CASSYSETGTSGNTIYF
DNA: TGTGCCAGCAGTTACTCGGAGACAGGGACCTCTGGAAACACCATATATTTT

V: TRBV11-3
size: many
J: TRBJ2-7
D: TRBD1
length: 15
CDR3: CASSTSTGARNEQYF
DNA: TGTGCCAGCAGCACCTCGACAGGGGCGCGCAACGAGCAGTACTTC

V: TRBV28
size: few
J: TRBJ2-1
D: -
length: 14
CDR3: CASSLPGENNEQFF
DNA: TGTGCCAGCAGTCTCCCGGGGGAAAACAATGAGCAGTTCTTC

V: TRBV11-1
size: -
J: TRBJ1-1
D: -
length: 12
CDR3: CASSRAYTEAFF
DNA: TGTGCCAGCAGCAGAGCGTACACTGAAGCTTTCTTT

V: TRBV7-6
size: many
J: TRBJ2-3
D: -
length: 14
CDR3: CASSNWDPTDTQYF
DNA: TGTGCCAGCAGCAATTGGGACCCTACAGATACGCAGTATTTT

V: TRBV28
size: many
J: TRBJ2-2
D: -
length: 15
CDR3: CASSVGQRDTGELFF
DNA: TGTGCCAGCAGTGTGGGACAACGGGACACCGGGGAGCTGTTTTTT

V: TRBV20-1
size: many
J: TRBJ1-4
D: -
length: 15
CDR3: CSARSRGTTNEKLFF
DNA: TGCAGTGCTAGATCTCGGGGAACAACTAATGAAAAACTGTTTTTT

V: TRBV20-1
size: many
J: TRBJ2-7
D: TRBD2
length: 14
CDR3: CSALGGGVPYEQYF
DNA: TGCAGTGCCTTGGGGGGGGGAGTCCCCTACGAGCAGTACTTC

V: TRBV7-9
size: many
J: TRBJ2-7
D: TRBD1
length: 15
CDR3: CASSLSQGATNEQYF
DNA: TGTGCCAGCAGCTTGTCTCAGGGGGCAACAAACGAGCAGTACTTC

V: TRBV7-2
size: many
J: TRBJ2-7
D: TRBD2
length: 13
CDR3: CASSLSGGNEQYF
DNA: TGTGCCAGCAGCTTAAGCGGGGGTAACGAGCAGTACTTC

V: TRBV7-6
size: few
J: TRBJ1-6
D: TRBD1
length: 14
CDR3: CASSLTGVNSPLHF
DNA: TGTGCCAGCAGCTTGACAGGGGTTAATTCACCCCTCCACTTT

V: TRBV20-1
size: many
J: TRBJ2-7
D: -
length: 13
CDR3: CSAPTGSGYEQYF
DNA: TGCAGTGCGCCTACAGGGTCAGGGTACGAGCAGTACTTC

V: TRBV2
size: many
J: TRBJ2-3
D: -
length: 15
CDR3: CASLQLDDSTDTQYF
DNA: TGTGCCAGCCTACAACTAGATGATAGCACAGATACGCAGTATTTT

V: TRBV30
size: many
J: TRBJ1-5
D: TRBD1
length: 15
CDR3: CAWSAGGASNQPQHF
DNA: TGTGCCTGGAGTGCAGGGGGCGCGAGCAATCAGCCCCAGCATTTT

V: TRBV2
size: many
J: TRBJ2-2
D: TRBD2
length: 14
CDR3: CASRAGGLTGELFF
DNA: TGTGCCAGCAGGGCGGGGGGCCTCACCGGGGAGCTGTTTTTT

V: TRBV6-6
size: many
J: TRBJ2-1
D: -
length: 16
CDR3: CASSYSRGSSYNEQFF
DNA: TGTGCCAGCAGTTACTCGAGGGGGAGCTCCTACAATGAGCAGTTCTTC

V: TRBV7-2
size: many
J: TRBJ2-7
D: -
length: 14
CDR3: CASSLGGARYEQYF
DNA: TGTGCCAGCAGCTTAGGGGGGGCGCGTTACGAGCAGTACTTC

V: TRBV12-3/TRBV12-4
size: many
J: TRBJ1-1
D: -
length: 13
CDR3: CASSPGGWTEAFF
DNA: TGTGCCAGCAGTCCCGGGGGGTGGACTGAAGCTTTCTTT